The next 29 T cell receptor beta chains were all read from a single sample in a study of T cell responses to AZD1222 COVID-19 vaccine. Using immunoSEQ multiplex PCR, the repertoire was profiled, and TCRdb retains in-frame clones only, with some absent. The table shows around 83,000 clones, with around nine tenths occurring only once. Sequencing used peripheral blood, obtained on day 0 of AZD1222 vaccination. All receptors come from an adult in good health.

This sequence joins TRBV18 and TRBJ1-2; D may be TRBD1 (5 bases). The germline gives CDR1 KGHSH, CDR2 LQKENI. V lost 2 bases, J lost 7 bases, and 14 bases lay in between. The CDR3 is 14 residues long. The CDR3 is CASSPRQGEGGYTF. In DNA form, the CDR3 reads TGTGCCAGCTCACCAAGGCAGGGCGAGGGTGGCTACACCTTC.

The J gene is TRBJ2-7, the V gene TRBV29-1, with D possibly matching TRBD1 (5 bases). This CDR3 region has 15 residues. The germline V and J ends were trimmed by 5 bases and 3 bases, with 20 bases remaining between them. Germline V gives CDR1 SQVTM, CDR2 ANQGSEA. Here the CDR3 reads CSVQGVAIRRYEQYF. CDR3 coding DNA: TGCAGCGTTCAAGGGGTGGCGATTCGTCGCTACGAGCAGTACTTC.

This clone was found a few times. This chain links TRBV24-1 with TRBJ1-2, with 8 bases that match TRBD1. The CDR3 is 16 residues long. Unmatched junction bases numbered 5, after V lost 1 base and J lost 2 bases. Germline V gene sequence: CDR1 KGHDR, CDR2 SFDVKD. The CDR3 region has the DNA TGTGCCACCAGTGATTTCTTGACAGGGGACAACTATGGCTACACCTTC. It is translated as CATSDFLTGDNYGYTF.

The chain combines TRBV6-2 or TRBV6-3 with TRBJ1-5; maybe TRBD1 (6 bases). The ends were cut back, 5 bases at V and 4 bases at J, with 12 bases in the middle. The CDR3 sequence is 14 residues long. CDR1 is MNHEY and CDR2 is SVGEGT in the germline V gene. In nucleotides, the CDR3 is TGTGCCAGCAGTACAGGGTTTCGAAATCAGCCCCAGCATTTT. This sequence encodes CASSTGFRNQPQHF.

The chain combines TRBV28 with TRBJ2-7, with D uncertain. The CDR3 totals 13 residues. The ends were cut back, 7 bases at V and 2 bases at J, with 12 bases in the middle. Germline V gene data show CDR1 as MDHEN and CDR2 as SYDVKM. As DNA, the CDR3 is TGTGCCAGCAACCCGGGTTCCGCCTACGAGCAGTACTTC. It translates to CASNPGSAYEQYF.

The CDR3 region is CASSLMGLQKETQYF. As DNA, the CDR3 is TGTGCCAGCAGCTTAATGGGACTACAGAAAGAGACCCAGTACTTC. This chain uses TRBV7-9 with TRBJ2-5, with 7 bases that match TRBD2. V was clipped by 2 bases and J by 3 bases; unmatched bases: 6. The CDR3 loop spans 15 amino acids. Per germline, CDR1 SEHNR and CDR2 FQNEAQ (reference sequence).

J is TRBJ2-5 and V is TRBV2; no clear D gene. V lost 9 bases, J lost 5 bases, and 19 bases lay in between. Germline lookup yields CDR1 SNHLY and CDR2 FYNNEI. This CDR3 is 14 amino acids long. The CDR3 region is CASLDPRSMETQYF. The CDR3 DNA sequence: TGTGCCAGTCTAGACCCCAGGTCTATGGAGACCCAGTACTTC. The full variable domain, its missing parts supplied by reference TRBV2 and TRBJ2-5, is EPEVTQTPSHQVTQMGQEVILRCVPISNHLYFYWYRQILGQKVEFLVSFYNNEISEKSEIFDDQFSVERPDGSNFTLKIRSTKLEDSAMYFCASLDPRSMETQYFGPGTRLLVL.

The chain recombines TRBV10-3 with TRBJ2-1; D unclear. The CDR3 contains 14 residues. Germline assignment: CDR1 ENHRY and CDR2 SYGVKD. The V gene lost 5 bases and the J gene lost 0 bases, with 8 bases spanning the gap. The DNA of the CDR3 is TGTGCCATCAGTACCCAGAGCTCCTACAATGAGCAGTTCTTC. The encoded protein is CAISTQSSYNEQFF.

In its sample, this clone was seen a few times. The rearrangement joins TRBV7-9 to TRBJ2-5; weak D call: TRBD2 (5 bases). CDR3 length: 18 amino acids. The V and J ends lost 5 bases and 3 bases respectively, with 25 bases between them. Germline V gene sequence: CDR1 SEHNR, CDR2 FQNEAQ (reference sequence). CDR3: CASSPWTLDPRGKETQYF. The CDR3 DNA reads as TGTGCCAGCAGCCCGTGGACCCTAGACCCTCGGGGAAAAGAGACCCAGTACTTC.

The chain recombines TRBV7-2 with TRBJ2-5, with a weak D call TRBD1 (5 bases). Trimming left V 4 bases short and J 4 bases short, with 10 bases between. The CDR3 totals 13 residues. Germline CDR1 reads SGHTA; CDR2 reads FQGNSA. This chain's CDR3 is CASSSRVRETQYF. For the CDR3, the DNA is TGTGCCAGCAGCTCCAGGGTGAGAGAGACCCAGTACTTC.

The V call is TRBV28, the J call TRBJ2-3; 14 bases are shared with TRBD2. J lost 13 bases, V lost 4 bases, and 16 bases had no gene match. Germline CDR1 MDHEN, CDR2 SYDVKM. The CDR3 extends over 17 amino acids. CDR3: CASSSTGTSGGPPNKYF. The CDR3 DNA reads as TGTGCCAGCAGTTCTACCGGGACTAGCGGGGGCCCACCTAACAAGTATTTT.

The V call is TRBV20-1, the J call TRBJ2-2; weak D call: TRBD1 (5 bases). Trimming took off 3 bases at V and 8 bases at J, with 13 bases between the two ends. This CDR3 contains 13 residues. CDR1 and CDR2 from the germline V gene are DFQATT and SNEGSKA (reference sequence). The CDR3 loop is CSASTRVMGELFF. Here the CDR3 DNA reads TGCAGTGCTAGTACCAGGGTCATGGGGGAGCTGTTTTTT.

The rearrangement links TRBV3-1 (or the pseudogene TRBV3-2) to TRBJ2-7; TRBD1 matches 9 bases. CDR3 length: 15 amino acids. Germline V CDR1 and CDR2: LGHDT, YNNKEL (reference sequence). Trimming at V came to 4 bases and at J to 4 bases, leaving 8 bases not matched to a gene. In nucleotides, the CDR3 is TGTGCCAGCAGCCCCTGGGGACAGGGCGAGTACGAGCAGTACTTC. This translates into CASSPWGQGEYEQYF.

This sequence joins TRBV5-6 and TRBJ1-2, with 7 bases fitting TRBD1. Unmatched junction bases numbered 11, after V lost 4 bases and J lost 8 bases. Looked up from germline, CDR1 is SGHDT and CDR2 is YYEEEE. The CDR3 has 14 amino acids. The CDR3 sequence: CASSPRTGQLGYTF. CDR3 bases: TGTGCCAGCAGCCCACGGACAGGACAGTTGGGCTACACCTTC.

The V gene is TRBV9, the J gene TRBJ1-2, with 9 bases matching TRBD1. Germline CDR1 reads SGDLS; CDR2 reads YYNGEE. Germline trimming cut 3 bases from V and 8 bases from J; bases unmatched to any gene: 5. CDR3 length: 13 amino acids. Here the CDR3 reads CASSEGDRDGYTF. DNA of the CDR3: TGTGCCAGCAGCGAGGGGGACAGGGACGGCTACACCTTC.

This clone was picked up one time. V and J are TRBV12-5 and TRBJ2-7; D is unresolved. The V end lost 1 base, the J end lost 0 bases, and 7 bases lay between the germline ends. The CDR3 extends over 14 amino acids. CDR1 is LGHNT, CDR2 FRNRAP, per germline. Written as DNA, the CDR3 is TGTGCTAGTGGTTTGGACAGAAGCTCCTACGAGCAGTACTTC. Translation gives CASGLDRSSYEQYF.

In this sample, this clone turned up once. The V and J genes are TRBV7-9 and TRBJ2-4; D gene uncertain. Trimming stripped 5 bases from V and 0 bases from J, with 11 bases between. The CDR3 runs 15 residues. Germline CDR1 reads SEHNR; CDR2 reads FQNEAQ (reference sequence). CDR3 DNA: TGTGCCAGCAGCCCTGGACGACTAGCCAAAAACATTCAGTACTTC. It is translated as CASSPGRLAKNIQYF.

The CDR3: CASSPGGTDTQYF. In DNA form, the CDR3 reads TGTGCCAGCAGCCCGGGCGGCACAGATACGCAGTATTTT. V is TRBV7-2 and J is TRBJ2-3, with D uncertain. Germline V gene lookup returns CDR1 SGHTA and CDR2 FQGNSA. Trimming took 5 bases from V and 1 from J, leaving 7 bases between them. The CDR3 loop spans 13 amino acids.

V is TRBV4-3 and J is TRBJ2-1, with 8 nucleotides matching TRBD2. Germline V gene sequence: CDR1 LGHNA, CDR2 YSLEER. J was trimmed by 10 bases and V by 0 bases; bases with no gene match: 17. The CDR3 runs 18 residues. CDR3 residues: CASSQEGGGGRSPGEQFF. CDR3 DNA sequence: TGCGCCAGCAGCCAAGAGGGTGGCGGCGGGAGGAGTCCAGGAGAGCAGTTCTTC.

The chain joins TRBV27 to TRBJ1-1; D uncertain. CDR3 size: 13 residues. The V gene lost 5 bases and the J gene lost 4 bases, with 11 bases spanning the gap. Germline CDR1 is MNHEY and CDR2 is SMNVEV (reference sequence). The CDR3 DNA reads TGTGCCAGCAGTATTCATAGGAGCACTGAAGCTTTCTTT. Residues: CASSIHRSTEAFF.

This rearrangement joins TRBV12-3 or TRBV12-4 to TRBJ2-5; tentatively, D is TRBD1 (6 bases). V lost 6 bases to trimming and J lost 4 bases, with 12 bases between them. CDR3 length: 13 residues. The CDR3 region has the DNA TGTGCCAGCAGGGGTACAGGGAGAGAGACCCAGTACTTC. Translation: CASRGTGRETQYF.

The chain combines TRBV7-2 with TRBJ2-5, with D tentatively TRBD2 (5 bases). Germline values: CDR1 SGHTA, CDR2 FQGNSA. Trimming cost V 1 base and J 1 base, with 7 bases left between them. CDR3 size: 14 residues. The chain's CDR3 is CASSLVGAQETQYF. The CDR3 region has the DNA TGTGCCAGCAGCTTAGTGGGAGCCCAAGAGACCCAGTACTTC.

The genes are TRBV10-3 and TRBJ2-7, with 9 nucleotides matching TRBD1. The CDR3 consists of 16 residues. V lost 3 bases, J lost 0 bases, and 6 bases stayed unmatched. The germline V gene encodes CDR1 ENHRY and CDR2 SYGVKD. The CDR3 DNA reads as TGTGCCATCAGTGACCGGGACAGGGCCATCTCCTACGAGCAGTACTTC. Its protein is CAISDRDRAISYEQYF.

The CDR3 coding sequence is TGCGCCAGCAGCTTGGTGCTAGCGGGGGGTCCCTACAATGAGCAGTTCTTC. It codes for CASSLVLAGGPYNEQFF. The V call is TRBV5-1, the J call TRBJ2-1, with TRBD2 matching 11 bases. V dropped 0 bases and J dropped 2; count of bases not matched to a gene: 4. Germline assignment: CDR1 SGHRS and CDR2 YFSETQ. CDR3 length equals 17 residues.

The chain is built from TRBV3-1 (or the pseudogene TRBV3-2) and TRBJ2-2, with TRBD1 matching over 7 bases. From germline, CDR1 is LGHDT and CDR2 YNNKEL (reference sequence). The trim removed 8 bases at V and 4 bases at J, leaving 7 bases unmatched. The CDR3 runs to 14 residues. The CDR3 protein is CASLQGGTTGELFF. The DNA of the CDR3 is TGTGCCAGCTTACAAGGGGGCACCACCGGGGAGCTGTTTTTT.

This chain links TRBV7-3 with TRBJ2-2; no definite D call. V was pared by 4 bases and J by 4 bases, with 7 bases between. The CDR3 contains 13 residues. Germline values: CDR1 SGHTA, CDR2 FQGTGA. The CDR3: CASSYMGTGELFF. The CDR3 coding sequence is TGTGCCAGCAGCTATATGGGCACCGGGGAGCTGTTTTTT.

DNA for the CDR3: TGCGCCAGCAGCCGAAACAGTGGGGCTGGGTACGAGCAGTACTTC. Translation gives CASSRNSGAGYEQYF. The rearrangement uses TRBV4-3 and TRBJ2-7, with D possibly being TRBD1 (5 bases). V was trimmed by 4 bases and J by 4 bases, leaving 17 bases between them. The CDR3 totals 15 residues. The germline gives CDR1 LGHNA, CDR2 YSLEER.

V usage is TRBV12-3 or TRBV12-4 and J usage is TRBJ1-2, with a weak D call TRBD1 (6 bases). The CDR3 runs 12 residues. The ends were cut back, 3 bases at V and 8 bases at J, with 10 bases in the middle. CDR3 DNA sequence: TGTGCCAGCAGTTTCCGGGGGCAGGGCTACACCTTC. It is translated as CASSFRGQGYTF.

The chain employs TRBV5-1 and TRBJ2-2; TRBD1 agrees at 11 bases. The germline V gene has CDR1 SGHRS and CDR2 YFSETQ. Losses at the gene ends were 3 bases for V and 7 bases for J; bases not matched to a gene: 8. This CDR3 has 16 residues. This CDR3 is CASSSRTGGANGELFF. As DNA, the CDR3 is TGCGCCAGCAGCTCCCGGACAGGGGGCGCGAACGGGGAGCTGTTTTTT. Drawing the rest from reference TRBV5-1 and TRBJ2-2, the complete variable domain is KAGVTQTPRYLIKTRGQQVTLSCSPISGHRSVSWYQQTPGQGLQFLFEYFSETQRNKGNFPGRFSGRQFSNSRSEMNVSTLELGDSALYLCASSSRTGGANGELFFGEGSRLTVL.